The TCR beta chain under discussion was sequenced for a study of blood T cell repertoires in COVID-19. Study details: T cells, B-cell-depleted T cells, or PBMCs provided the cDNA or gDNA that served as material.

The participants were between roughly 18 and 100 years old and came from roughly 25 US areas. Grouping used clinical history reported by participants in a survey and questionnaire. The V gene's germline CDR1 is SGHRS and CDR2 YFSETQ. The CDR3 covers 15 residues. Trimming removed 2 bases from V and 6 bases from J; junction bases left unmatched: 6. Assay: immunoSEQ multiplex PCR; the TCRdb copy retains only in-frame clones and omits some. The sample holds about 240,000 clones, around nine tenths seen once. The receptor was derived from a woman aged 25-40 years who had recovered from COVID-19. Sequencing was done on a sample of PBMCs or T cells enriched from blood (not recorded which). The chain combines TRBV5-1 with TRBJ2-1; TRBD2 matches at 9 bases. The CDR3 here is CASSLKVAGANEQFF. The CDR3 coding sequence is TGCGCCAGCAGCTTAAAGGTAGCGGGAGCCAATGAGCAGTTCTTC.